The clone carrying this TCR beta chain was seen only a few times. Its antigen remains unidentified. The sample comes from a study of CD8 T cells in ankylosing spondylitis. Study-level results: Disease-linked clones bore a CD8+ phenotype, appearing relatively rarely in peripheral blood.

Each CDR3 protein gets one entry after TCRdb re-called the 5' RACE reads with MiXCR. The table includes 100,000 to 150,000 distinct CDR3 sequences, more than 6.5% detected once. The germline V and J ends were trimmed by 6 bases and 0 bases, with 12 bases remaining between them. Germline assignment: CDR1 SNHLY and CDR2 FYNNEI. This CDR3 comprises 15 residues. The sample taken for sequencing was blood, either unsorted or a sorted T cell fraction (not recorded which). The receptor comes from a male donor with ankylosing spondylitis or in good health (not recorded which). The V call is TRBV2, the J call TRBJ2-1; D perhaps matches TRBD1 (6 bases). The CDR3 DNA follows: TGTGCCAGCAGGGACGACAGGAGCTCCTACAATGAGCAGTTCTTC. The encoded protein is CASRDDRSSYNEQFF.